The 6 T cell receptor beta chains listed next were all sequenced from one sample in a study of T cell repertoires in cytomegalovirus infection. These receptors have no known antigen. TCRdb reprocessed the reads via MiXCR and lists one record per CDR3 protein. The sample yields around 540,000 distinct CDR3 sequences, about 33% seen once. The source material was cultured PBMCs, sampled from culture after CMV antigen stimulation. The receptors stem from a human donor in good health (CMV status not recorded). Some clones in this sample may be carry-over from other donors' samples.

Many counts were recorded for this clonotype. The chain joins TRBV15 to TRBJ2-7; 10 nucleotides match TRBD2. This CDR3 is built from 15 residues. The V segment lost 5 bases and the J segment 4 bases; nucleotides outside the gene matches: 8. Germline CDR1 is LNHNV and CDR2 is YYDKDF (reference sequence). CDR3 residues: CATSAGLAAIYEQYV. CDR3 sequence (DNA): TGTGCCACCAGCGCCGGACTAGCGGCAATTTACGAGCAGTACGTC.

The chain recombines TRBV6-2 or TRBV6-3 with TRBJ2-5; D tentatively fits TRBD1 or TRBD2 (5 bases each). V dropped 8 bases and J dropped 5 bases, with 12 bases sitting between them. This CDR3 is 12 amino acids long. The germline gives CDR1 MNHEY, CDR2 SVGEGT. CDR3 DNA sequence: TGTGCCAGCCGAGGGACGGCGGAGACCCAGTACTTC. Translated: CASRGTAETQYF.

This clonotype was seen a few times. V gene TRBV11-2 combines with J gene TRBJ2-2, with 7 bases lining up with TRBD2. Germline V gene data show CDR1 as SGHAT and CDR2 as FQNNGV. The J segment lost 5 bases and the V segment lost 5 bases, leaving 8 bases of the junction unmatched. The CDR3 length is 15 residues. The CDR3 nucleotides read TGTGCCAGCAGCCCGACGCTAGCGGATACCGGGGAGCTGTTTTTT. Protein sequence: CASSPTLADTGELFF.

The chain employs TRBV5-4 and TRBJ1-1; no clear D gene. Germline loops: CDR1 SGHNT, CDR2 YYREEE (reference sequence). The V end was cut by 4 bases, the J end by 3 bases, with 7 bases between. The CDR3 contains 12 residues. The CDR3 nucleotides are TGTGCCAGCAGCCGTGGGGACACTGAAGCTTTCTTT. Protein sequence: CASSRGDTEAFF.

At least ten counts were recorded for this clonotype. The chain joins TRBV28 to TRBJ1-5, with 10 bases matching TRBD1. CDR3 size: 14 residues. Trimming removed 6 bases from V and 5 bases from J; junction bases left unmatched: 4. Germline V gives CDR1 MDHEN, CDR2 SYDVKM. The CDR3 sequence is CASSPGQGDQPQHF. The CDR3 DNA is TGTGCCAGCAGCCCAGGACAGGGGGATCAGCCCCAGCATTTT.

This chain connects TRBV7-3 to TRBJ1-1; possible D gene TRBD1, 5 bases. Germline values: CDR1 SGHTA, CDR2 FQGTGA. The CDR3 contains 12 residues. V was clipped by 2 bases and J by 7 bases, with 8 bases between them. The CDR3 DNA is TGTGCCAGCAGCTTAGGGGGTGATGAAGCTTTCTTT. It translates to CASSLGGDEAFF.